These T cell receptor beta chains were read from a single sample in a study of control samples from healthy donors and cancer patients. Sequencing was performed with immunoSEQ multiplex PCR; in TCRdb, only in-frame clones are kept and a portion is missing. The repertoire holds over 85,000 clones, with 90% to 95% as singletons. The sample taken for sequencing was blood. The receptors stem from a young woman in good health. The CDR3 runs from the conserved cysteine through the conserved F or W. The D gene is left open where the match is weak. Clone size is stated in some rows and not others, as once, few, many or a class when expanded.

J gene,clone size,V gene,D gene,CDR3 DNA,CDR3 protein
TRBJ1-1,-,TRBV3-1/TRBV3-2,TRBD1,TGTGCCAGCAGTCGTGACAGGGCGGGCACTGAAGCTTTCTTT,CASSRDRAGTEAFF
TRBJ2-7,-,TRBV6-2/TRBV6-3,-,TGTGCCAGCAGTTATGGGGGACCGTCCTACGAGCAGTACTTC,CASSYGGPSYEQYF
TRBJ2-7,-,TRBV7-2,-,TGTGCCAGCAGCTTAGAAAGGGTCTACGAGCAGTACTTC,CASSLERVYEQYF
TRBJ1-1,-,TRBV5-1,-,TGCGCCAGCAGCCCAATCGGACCAGAAGCTTTCTTT,CASSPIGPEAFF
TRBJ1-1,-,TRBV7-2,-,TGTGCCAGCAGCGACGGACCGATACTTATGAACACTGAAGCTTTCTTT,CASSDGPILMNTEAFF
TRBJ2-7,-,TRBV10-1,-,TGCGCCAGCAGTCAGACAGGCTTTTCCTACGAGCAGTACTTC,CASSQTGFSYEQYF
TRBJ2-3,-,TRBV9,-,TGTGCCAGAGGGGGGTCTAGCACAGATACGCAGTATTTT,CARGGSSTDTQYF
TRBJ1-3,-,TRBV12-2,-,TGTGCAAGTCGCTTAGCGGGGAGCTCTGGAAACACCATATATTTT,CASRLAGSSGNTIYF
TRBJ2-3,-,TRBV7-8,-,TGTGCCAGCAGCTCCGACTGGGCTGGTACGCAGTATTTT,CASSSDWAGTQYF
TRBJ1-2,-,TRBV5-6,-,TGTGCCAGCAGCTTTTCCCCCCTAACAGTTAACTATGGCTACACCTTC,CASSFSPLTVNYGYTF
TRBJ2-7,-,TRBV6-2/TRBV6-3,TRBD2,TGTGCCAGCAGTTACTCCACCCCTCTGGCGGGAGGCCACGAGCAGTACTTC,CASSYSTPLAGGHEQYF
TRBJ1-2,-,TRBV6-1,-,TGTGCCAGCAGTGAGGCCGGCTACACCTTC,CASSEAGYTF
TRBJ2-7,-,TRBV6-2/TRBV6-3,-,TGTGCCAGCAGTGAGACAGGTCCCTACGAGCAGTACTTC,CASSETGPYEQYF
TRBJ1-5,-,TRBV21-1,-,TGTGCCAGCAGCCGCAAAGACGGTCAGCCCCAGCATTTT,CASSRKDGQPQHF
TRBJ2-3,-,TRBV9,-,TGTGCCAGCAGCGTCGGCCGCAGCACAGATACGCAGTATTTT,CASSVGRSTDTQYF
TRBJ1-2,-,TRBV27,TRBD1,TGTGCCAGCAGTTTATCGGCAGGGGGCAACTATGGCTACACCTTC,CASSLSAGGNYGYTF
TRBJ2-5,-,TRBV25-1,-,TGTGCCAGCAGTGCACAGGGGGGGGAGACCCAGTACTTC,CASSAQGGETQYF
TRBJ2-1,once,TRBV6-5,TRBD2,TGTGCCAGCAGTTACTCGGGACTAGCGGGGATAACTGAGCAGTTCTTC,CASSYSGLAGITEQFF
TRBJ1-1,-,TRBV3-1/TRBV3-2,-,TGTGCCAGCAGCCAAGCAGGAGGGTCTGAAGCTTTCTTT,CASSQAGGSEAFF
TRBJ2-5,-,TRBV30,-,TGTGCCTGGAATTTCGGGGGAGGCGAGACCCAGTACTTC,CAWNFGGGETQYF
TRBJ2-5,-,TRBV7-7,-,TGTGCTAGCAGTCCCGGCACATACGGGGAGACCCAGTACTTC,CASSPGTYGETQYF
TRBJ1-1,-,TRBV7-8,-,TGTGCCAGCAGCCTCCCGGAGGGACGTGGTTGGAACACTGAAGCTTTCTTT,CASSLPEGRGWNTEAFF
TRBJ2-2,-,TRBV30,-,TGTGCCTGGAGGGTTACCGGGGAGCTGTTTTTT,CAWRVTGELFF
TRBJ1-5,-,TRBV19,TRBD1,TGTGCCAGTAGTATCCACGCGACAGGGGGTCGACAGCCCCAGCATTTT,CASSIHATGGRQPQHF
TRBJ1-2,-,TRBV6-2/TRBV6-3,-,TGTGCCAGCAGTTACCTCAGCCGTGGCTACACCTTC,CASSYLSRGYTF
TRBJ1-1,-,TRBV5-4,-,TGTGCCAGCAGCTTGGGTCCGACAGCGAACACTGAAGCTTTCTTT,CASSLGPTANTEAFF
TRBJ2-5,-,TRBV19,TRBD2,TGTGCCAGTAGTAACGGGGGGGCCCAGACCCAGTACTTC,CASSNGGAQTQYF
TRBJ1-1,-,TRBV7-6,-,TGTGCCAGCAGCTTATTTCCTGGGTGGTTTCCTGAAGCTTTCTTT,CASSLFPGWFPEAFF
TRBJ1-1,-,TRBV5-1,-,TGCGCCAGCAGCTCCGCAGGGGCCACTGAAGCTTTCTTT,CASSSAGATEAFF
TRBJ2-1,-,TRBV5-6,-,TGTGCCAGCAGCTTAGCTAGGGGATCCTACAATGAGCAGTTCTTC,CASSLARGSYNEQFF
TRBJ2-1,once,TRBV14,TRBD1,TGTGCCAGCAGCCAAGGGACAGGGTGGAATGAGCAGTTCTTC,CASSQGTGWNEQFF
TRBJ2-7,-,TRBV20-1,TRBD2,TGCAGCGCTAGTAAGGCGGCATGGCGGGAGGCCAGAAAGGAGCAGTACTTC,CSASKAAWREARKEQYF
TRBJ2-3,-,TRBV5-1,TRBD2,TGCGCCAGCAGCTTGGTCCTAGCGGGAGGGCCTCTGACAGATACGCAGTATTTT,CASSLVLAGGPLTDTQYF
TRBJ2-2,-,TRBV13,-,TGTGCCAGCAGCTTAAACCCCACGCTAATAACCGGGGAGCTGTTTTTT,CASSLNPTLITGELFF
TRBJ2-1,-,TRBV5-4,-,TGTGCCAGCAGCTTGGCGGGGCCTTCCTACAATGAGCAGTTCTTC,CASSLAGPSYNEQFF
TRBJ2-5,-,TRBV9,-,TGTGCCAGCAGCGTAGGTCTAGCACAAGAGACCCAGTACTTC,CASSVGLAQETQYF
TRBJ1-1,-,TRBV7-9,-,TGTGCCAGCAGCTTAGACACAGGGTTCTTGGGTATGAACACTGAAGCTTTCTTT,CASSLDTGFLGMNTEAFF
TRBJ1-1,-,TRBV6-5,-,TGTGCCAGCAGTTACTCTTCAGCCACTGAAGCTTTCTTT,CASSYSSATEAFF
TRBJ2-2,-,TRBV7-2,TRBD2,TGTGCCAGCAGGGTGACTAGCGGAACCGGGGAGCTGTTTTTT,CASRVTSGTGELFF
TRBJ2-1,-,TRBV5-1,-,TGCGCCAGCAGCTTAGAAGCCTCCTACAATGAGCAGTTCTTC,CASSLEASYNEQFF
TRBJ2-6,-,TRBV6-5,-,TGTGCCAGCAGACCCAAACCCTCTGGGGCCAACGTCCTGACTTTC,CASRPKPSGANVLTF
TRBJ2-5,-,TRBV6-1,TRBD2,TGTGCCAGCAGTGGCCGTAAGGGACTAGCGGGGGGTAGACAAGAGACCCAGTACTTC,CASSGRKGLAGGRQETQYF
TRBJ1-3,-,TRBV19,-,TGTGCCAGTAGTATAACTGCTACAGGGATTGGAAACACCATATATTTT,CASSITATGIGNTIYF
TRBJ2-1,few,TRBV6-1,-,TGTGCCAGCAGTGGTCCCTACAGCGTAAGCTCCTACAATGAGCAGTTCTTC,CASSGPYSVSSYNEQFF
TRBJ2-1,-,TRBV7-8,TRBD2,TGTGCCAGCAGCTCCCGGGGGGGCCGGGTTTACAATGAGCAGTTCTTC,CASSSRGGRVYNEQFF
TRBJ2-1,-,TRBV3-1/TRBV3-2,-,TGTGCCAGCAGCCAAGATCTCGTCGGGAGTACTCGCGCTGAGCAGTTCTTC,CASSQDLVGSTRAEQFF
TRBJ2-1,few,TRBV7-8,TRBD1,TGTGCCAGCAGCTTTACAGGGGGAACAAACAATGAGCAGTTCTTC,CASSFTGGTNNEQFF
TRBJ2-4,-,TRBV6-5,-,TGTGCCAGCAGTTACTCCAGGACAAAAAACATTCAGTACTTC,CASSYSRTKNIQYF
TRBJ1-2,-,TRBV6-5,-,TGTGCCAGCAGTTACCGTCAGGACCCGGGTAGCTATGGCTACACCTTC,CASSYRQDPGSYGYTF
TRBJ1-2,-,TRBV24-1,-,TGTGCCACCAGTGATCTCTTCGGGGTACGGGGCTACACCTTC,CATSDLFGVRGYTF
TRBJ1-2,once,TRBV11-3,TRBD1,TGTGCCAGCAGCTCGTACCGGGACAGGCGTAACTATGGCTACACCTTC,CASSSYRDRRNYGYTF
TRBJ2-1,-,TRBV5-1,-,TGCGCCAGCAGATTCACGCCCCCGTTATACAATGAGCAGTTCTTC,CASRFTPPLYNEQFF
TRBJ1-6,-,TRBV27,-,TGTGCCAGCAGTTTATTAGGTGGAGCTGGTTCACCCCTCCACTTT,CASSLLGGAGSPLHF
TRBJ2-2,few,TRBV27,-,TGTGCCAGCAGTTTCTATTCGGGCGCGGGGGAGCTGTTTTTT,CASSFYSGAGELFF
TRBJ1-3,-,TRBV7-9,-,TGTGCCAGCCGGGAGGCCCATCCAAAAGACGCTGGAAACACCATATATTTT,CASREAHPKDAGNTIYF
TRBJ2-7,-,TRBV6-5,-,TGTGCCAGCTGCCTGGAGTACTACGAGCAGTACTTC,CASCLEYYEQYF
TRBJ1-5,-,TRBV2,-,TGTGCCAGCAGTGCCTCAGGCGATAGCAATCAGCCCCAGCATTTT,CASSASGDSNQPQHF
TRBJ1-1,-,TRBV3-1/TRBV3-2,-,TGTGCCAGCAGCCCTCTCGGGTACACTGAAGCTTTCTTT,CASSPLGYTEAFF
TRBJ2-2,-,TRBV29-1,TRBD2,TGCAGCGGGGGAGGGCTAGCGGGAGCCGGGGAGCTGTTTTTT,CSGGGLAGAGELFF